This note documents a single T cell receptor (beta chain) sequence. Profiling relied on immunoSEQ multiplex PCR, and the TCRdb table lists in-frame clones only, not all of them. The sample contains tens of thousands of clones, 89% of which appear only once. This record comes from a study of OX40 agonist ivuxolimab in advanced cancers. The J segment lost 5 bases and the V segment lost 3 bases, leaving 13 bases of the junction unmatched. There are 16 residues in the CDR3. Germline CDR1 and CDR2: SGHRS and YFSETQ. Source: CD4+ or CD8+ T cells sorted from blood, taken in a trial of the OX40 agonist ivuxolimab. J is TRBJ1-2 and V is TRBV5-1; 7 bases map to TRBD1. The origin of this receptor is an adult with an advanced solid tumor such as melanoma, head and neck, liver or kidney cancer. The CDR3 sequence is CASSSNRPGQPYGYTF. CDR3 DNA: TGCGCCAGCAGCTCGAATCGCCCGGGACAGCCATATGGCTACACCTTC.